These 17 T cell receptor beta chains originate from one sample sequenced in a study of blood T cell repertoires in COVID-19. Sequencing used immunoSEQ multiplex PCR; TCRdb keeps in-frame clones, though not all of them. Of around 430,000 clones in the sample, around 87% were seen once. Sequencing was performed on PBMCs or T cells enriched from blood (not recorded which). The receptor set was obtained from a woman in her forties or fifties who had recovered from COVID-19.

This chain joins TRBV4-1 and TRBJ2-5, with a weak D call TRBD1 (6 bases). The CDR3 consists of 13 residues. Germline assignment: CDR1 MGHRA and CDR2 YSYEKL. V was trimmed by 4 bases and J by 10 bases, leaving 16 bases between them. CDR3 bases: TGCGCCAGCAGCCGCGGACAGTCAAGGGACCAGTACTTC. Protein sequence: CASSRGQSRDQYF.

The chain has TRBV24-1 and TRBJ2-1; TRBD2 aligns across 10 bases. With V trimmed by 11 bases and J by 6 bases, 9 bases remained unmatched. The germline CDR1 and CDR2 sequences are KGHDR and SFDVKD. The CDR3 spans 14 residues. The CDR3 protein is CAISSGGVTNEQFF. CDR3 coding DNA: TGTGCCATCTCGAGCGGGGGGGTAACCAATGAGCAGTTCTTC.

This rearrangement joins TRBV5-1 to TRBJ2-7; 9 nucleotides align to TRBD1. The junction had 6 bases not matched to a gene; V was cut back by 0 bases and J by 5 bases. The CDR3 extends over 15 amino acids. CDR1 is SGHRS, CDR2 YFSETQ, per germline. In DNA, the CDR3 is TGCGCCAGCAGCTTGGTAGGGACAGGGCTCGACGAGCAGTACTTC. Translating it yields CASSLVGTGLDEQYF.

This chain links TRBV5-6 with TRBJ1-6, with unresolved D. The V gene lost 7 bases and the J gene lost 6 bases, with 14 bases spanning the gap. The CDR3 length is 14 residues. Per germline, CDR1 SGHDT and CDR2 YYEEEE. The CDR3 loop is CASSQVGANSPLHF. CDR3 sequence (DNA): TGTGCCAGCTCTCAGGTGGGAGCTAATTCACCCCTCCACTTT.

The J gene is TRBJ1-1, the V gene TRBV6-1; D might be TRBD1 (5 bases). This CDR3 spans 15 amino acids. Trimming pared 3 bases from V and 4 bases from J, leaving 15 bases between. CDR1 and CDR2 (germline): MNHNS, SASEGT. This chain's CDR3 is CASSEVRAGRTEAFF. The CDR3 region has the DNA TGTGCCAGCAGTGAGGTTAGGGCAGGGCGCACTGAAGCTTTCTTT.

To note about this clone: In the same sample, other DNA sequences code for this CDR3. This sequence joins TRBV28 and TRBJ1-1; no firm D call. Deletions cut 2 bases from V and 5 bases from J, with 6 bases between. This CDR3 has 12 amino acids. CDR1 and CDR2 from the germline V gene are MDHEN and SYDVKM. CDR3 nucleotides: TGTGCCAGCAGTTTAAGCGGAACTGAAGCTTTCTTT. Translating it yields CASSLSGTEAFF.

The CDR3 is CASSWGAGELFF. The CDR3 DNA follows: TGTGCCAGCAGTTGGGGGGCCGGGGAGCTGTTTTTT. The V and J genes are TRBV2 and TRBJ2-2; D might be TRBD2 (6 bases). The CDR3 sequence is 12 residues long. The germline V gene has CDR1 SNHLY and CDR2 FYNNEI. V lost 5 bases and J 6 bases, leaving 7 bases between the germline ends.

The rearrangement joins TRBV4-1 to TRBJ1-2; 8 bases line up with TRBD1. The V gene's germline CDR1 is MGHRA and CDR2 YSYEKL. With 0 bases clipped from V and 7 bases from J, the junction kept 4 bases outside the gene matches. CDR3 length equals 14 residues. The CDR3 is CASSQDPRGLGYTF. As DNA, the CDR3 is TGCGCCAGCAGCCAAGACCCCAGGGGGCTTGGCTACACCTTC.

Points on this clone: Within the sample, other DNA sequences also encode this same CDR3. The rearrangement links TRBV3-1 (or the pseudogene TRBV3-2) to TRBJ1-3, with unresolved D. Trimming removed 1 base from V and 7 bases from J, with 8 bases in between. Germline assignment: CDR1 LGHDT and CDR2 YNNKEL (reference sequence). CDR3 size: 13 residues. The CDR3, as DNA: TGTGCCAGCAGCCAAGGGGCCGGCAACACCATATATTTT. This encodes CASSQGAGNTIYF.

This clone was counted once. This sequence joins TRBV9 and TRBJ1-1; no clear D. The CDR3 contains 15 residues. CDR1 and CDR2 from the germline V gene are SGDLS and YYNGEE. The V end lost 0 bases, the J end lost 5 bases, and 14 bases lay between the germline ends. The DNA for the CDR3 is TGTGCCAGCAGCGTAGATCCGGGTAGATCAACTGAAGCTTTCTTT. Translating gives CASSVDPGRSTEAFF.

V is TRBV19 and J is TRBJ2-1; 13 positions match TRBD2. Trimming took 1 base from V and 10 from J; bases not matched to a gene: 7. This CDR3 is built from 16 residues. Germline V gene sequence: CDR1 LNHDA, CDR2 SQIVND (reference sequence). CDR3: CASSIVLGTSGAEQFF. CDR3 DNA: TGTGCCAGTAGTATAGTACTAGGGACTAGCGGGGCCGAGCAGTTCTTC.

This clone has only a few counts. The chain carries TRBV5-1 and TRBJ1-4; 8 bases map to TRBD1. The CDR3 contains 15 residues. J was trimmed by 7 bases and V by 4 bases; bases with no gene match: 9. Per the germline V gene, CDR1 is SGHRS and CDR2 is YFSETQ. The CDR3: CASSPGQGLREKLFF. The CDR3 nucleotides are TGCGCCAGCAGCCCCGGACAGGGTCTTCGTGAAAAACTGTTTTTT.

This clone was picked up one time. The V and J genes are TRBV6-2 or TRBV6-3 and TRBJ1-1, with a possible D match to TRBD1 (6 bases). Trimming took off 2 bases at V and 0 bases at J, with 13 bases between the two ends. The CDR3 spans 16 residues. The germline V gene encodes CDR1 MNHEY and CDR2 SVGEGT. The CDR3 loop reads CASSYQQGTVNTEAFF. The CDR3 nucleotides read TGTGCCAGCAGTTACCAGCAGGGGACGGTGAACACTGAAGCTTTCTTT.

The rearrangement uses TRBV2 and TRBJ2-1; D is possibly TRBD1 (6 bases). Trimming cost V 6 bases and J 8 bases, with 17 bases left between them. This CDR3 has 14 amino acids. CDR1 is SNHLY and CDR2 is FYNNEI in the germline V gene. The CDR3 reads CASRFRGGLDEQFF. The CDR3 nucleotides read TGTGCCAGCAGGTTCAGGGGCGGTTTGGATGAGCAGTTCTTC.

This clone was seen just once. V gene TRBV3-1 (or the pseudogene TRBV3-2) combines with J gene TRBJ2-2, with 11 bases identical to TRBD2. V dropped 10 bases and J dropped 5; count of bases not matched to a gene: 12. Germline V CDR1 and CDR2: LGHDT, YNNKEL (reference sequence). CDR3 size: 16 residues. The CDR3 here is CATTHSGGASTGELFF. The CDR3 DNA sequence: TGTGCCACAACGCATAGCGGGGGGGCTTCAACCGGGGAGCTGTTTTTT.

This clone was picked up one time. V and J are TRBV7-2 and TRBJ2-7; a possible D gene is TRBD2 (6 bases). The length of the CDR3 is 15 residues. Per germline, CDR1 SGHTA and CDR2 FQGNSA. Trimming removed 1 base from V and 4 bases from J, with 14 bases in between. The CDR3 DNA reads TGTGCCAGCAGCTTAGGGGGCGGGGCCGCGTACGAGCAGTACTTC. Translating gives CASSLGGGAAYEQYF.

CDR3 loop: CASSGSPSTDTQYF. The CDR3 nucleotides are TGTGCCAGCAGCGGTTCACCTAGCACAGATACGCAGTATTTT. The chain employs TRBV28 and TRBJ2-3; D gene ambiguous. V was clipped by 6 bases and J by 0 bases, with 10 bases between them. Germline V lookup: CDR1 MDHEN, CDR2 SYDVKM. CDR3 length: 14 residues.